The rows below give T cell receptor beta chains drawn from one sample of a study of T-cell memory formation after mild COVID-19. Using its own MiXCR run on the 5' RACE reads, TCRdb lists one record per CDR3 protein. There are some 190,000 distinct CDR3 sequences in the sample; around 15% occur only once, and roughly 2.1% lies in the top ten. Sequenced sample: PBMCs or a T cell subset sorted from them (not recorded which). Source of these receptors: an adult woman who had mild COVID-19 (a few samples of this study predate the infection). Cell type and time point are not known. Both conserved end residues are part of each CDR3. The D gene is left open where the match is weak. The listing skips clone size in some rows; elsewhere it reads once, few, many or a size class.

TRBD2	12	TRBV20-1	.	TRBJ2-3	TGCAGTGCTATTAGCGGGAGGGATACGCAGTATTTT	CSAISGRDTQYF
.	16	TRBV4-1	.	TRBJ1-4	TGCGCCAGCAGCCAAGACCAGGGTCCAACTAATGAAAAACTGTTTTTT	CASSQDQGPTNEKLFF
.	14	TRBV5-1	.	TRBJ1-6	TGCGCCAGCAGCCGTGACAGGATTAATTCACCCCTCCACTTT	CASSRDRINSPLHF
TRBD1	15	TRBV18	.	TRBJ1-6	TGTGCCAGCTCACCGGGACAGGCGGTGAATTCACCCCTCCACTTT	CASSPGQAVNSPLHF
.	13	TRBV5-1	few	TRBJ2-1	TGCGCCAGCAGCTTGGAGCACTTAAATGAGCAGTTCTTC	CASSLEHLNEQFF
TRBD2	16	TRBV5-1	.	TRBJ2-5	TGCGCCAGCAGCTTGGGGGTTTCTAGCGGGAAAGAGACCCAGTACTTC	CASSLGVSSGKETQYF
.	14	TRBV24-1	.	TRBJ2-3	TGTGCCACCAGTGCCCAACTGAGCACAGATACGCAGTATTTT	CATSAQLSTDTQYF
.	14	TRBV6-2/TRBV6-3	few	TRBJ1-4	TGTGCCAGCAGTTATCGTCAGGCCCGGGAAAAACTGTTTTTT	CASSYRQAREKLFF
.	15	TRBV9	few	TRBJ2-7	TGTGCCAGCAGCGTAGCTAGAGCGGGCTTCCACGAGCAGTACTTC	CASSVARAGFHEQYF
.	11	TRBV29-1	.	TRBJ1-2	TGCAGCACCCTGGACGGCGATGGCTACACCTTC	CSTLDGDGYTF
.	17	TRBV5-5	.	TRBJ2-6	TGTGCCAGCAGCTCGGACGGAGGGGGCTCTGGGGCCAACGTCCTGACTTTC	CASSSDGGGSGANVLTF
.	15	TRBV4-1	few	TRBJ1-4	TGCGCCAGCAGACAACCTGGGACCAAAAATGAAAAACTGTTTTTT	CASRQPGTKNEKLFF
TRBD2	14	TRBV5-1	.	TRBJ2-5	TGCGCCAGCAGCTTGACCGGGGGGTCGGAGACCCAGTACTTC	CASSLTGGSETQYF
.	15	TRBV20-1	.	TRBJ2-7	TGCAGTGCTAGAGATTTTTCGGGGGCTGCGTACGAGCAGTACTTC	CSARDFSGAAYEQYF
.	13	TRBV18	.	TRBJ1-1	TGTGCCAGCTCACCATCATCGAGTACTGAAGCTTTCTTT	CASSPSSSTEAFF
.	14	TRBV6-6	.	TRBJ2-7	TGTGCCAGCAAACAAGGGGCCGGGGCATTGTGGCAGTACTTC	CASKQGAGALWQYF